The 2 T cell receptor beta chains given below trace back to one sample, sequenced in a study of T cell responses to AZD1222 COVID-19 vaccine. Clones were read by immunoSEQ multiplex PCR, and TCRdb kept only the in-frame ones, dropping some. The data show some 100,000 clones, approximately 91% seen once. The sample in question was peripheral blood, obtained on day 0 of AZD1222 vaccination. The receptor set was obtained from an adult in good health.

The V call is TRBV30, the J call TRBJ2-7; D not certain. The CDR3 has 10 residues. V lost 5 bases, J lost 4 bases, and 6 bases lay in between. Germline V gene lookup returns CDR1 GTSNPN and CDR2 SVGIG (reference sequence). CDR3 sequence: CAWGPYEQYF. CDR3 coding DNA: TGTGCCTGGGGCCCTTACGAGCAGTACTTC.

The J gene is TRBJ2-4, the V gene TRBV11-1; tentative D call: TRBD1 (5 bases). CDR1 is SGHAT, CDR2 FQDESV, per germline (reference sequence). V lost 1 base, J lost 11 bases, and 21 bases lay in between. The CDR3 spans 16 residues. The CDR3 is CASSLVAGQTSAVQYF. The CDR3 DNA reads TGTGCCAGCAGCTTAGTGGCAGGGCAGACGAGCGCGGTTCAGTACTTC.